The T cell receptor (beta chain) described here comes from a study of vaccination and CD4 T cells after COVID-19. Looking at the study overall: A median of roughly 72 days (range 14 to 241) separated dose two from the taking of post-vaccine samples.

This CDR3 is built from 12 residues. V dropped 6 bases and J dropped 3 bases, with 9 bases sitting between them. The treatment denotes: roughly 11-day PBMC culture with coronavirus spike peptide pools or control peptides (ViraFEST assay). As concerns this clonotype: The antigen remains unidentified.

With the Oncomine TCR Beta short-read assay, DNA from cultured CD4+ T cells was sequenced. TCRdb passed the PCR reads through MiXCR, listing each CDR3 protein once. The sample has some 21,000 distinct CDR3 sequences, 60% seen once. The TCR was taken from a human donor who received a COVID-19 vaccine. The material sequenced was CD4+ T cells from blood, cultured in vitro, taken after SARS-CoV-2 vaccination. The V gene is TRBV12-3 or TRBV12-4, the J gene TRBJ2-7; D is unclear. CDR3 in amino acids: CASRGWNYEQYF. CDR3 sequence (DNA): TGTGCCAGCAGGGGGTGGAACTACGAGCAGTACTTC.